One and the same sample provided the 29 T cell receptor beta chains below, sequenced in a study of blood T cell repertoires in COVID-19. Generated by immunoSEQ multiplex PCR, the TCRdb table keeps only in-frame clones and is missing some. This table has approximately 120,000 clones, 75% to 85% appearing once. Sequencing was performed on peripheral blood. These receptors were taken from a woman older than 75 with active or convalescent COVID-19.

The rearrangement joins TRBV2 to TRBJ2-7, with TRBD2 as a possible D gene (6 bases). Germline lookup yields CDR1 SNHLY and CDR2 FYNNEI. V gave up 3 bases and J gave up 2 bases, with 11 bases separating them. This CDR3 has 14 amino acids. This chain's CDR3 is CASSEGGGTYEQYF. In nucleotides, the CDR3 is TGTGCCAGCAGTGAGGGTGGGGGGACCTACGAGCAGTACTTC.

The chain recombines TRBV6-5 with TRBJ2-3; TRBD2 matches at 7 bases. CDR1 and CDR2 (germline): MNHEY, SVGAGI. The CDR3 is 16 amino acids. V shed 0 bases and J 0 bases; nucleotides not matched to a gene: 3. The CDR3 spells CASSYSGLDSTDTQYF. The DNA for the CDR3 is TGTGCCAGCAGTTACTCCGGACTAGATAGCACAGATACGCAGTATTTT.

CDR3 sequence: CASSQRVGRLNTEAFF. In DNA, the CDR3 is TGCGCCAGCAGCCAACGGGTGGGGCGGTTGAACACTGAAGCTTTCTTT. The J gene is TRBJ1-1, the V gene TRBV4-1; maybe TRBD1 (5 bases). The CDR3 extends over 16 amino acids. V lost 2 bases and J lost 0, with 13 bases in between. CDR1 MGHRA and CDR2 YSYEKL come from the germline V gene.

This chain joins TRBV28 and TRBJ2-7, with D perhaps TRBD2 (6 bases). Trimming stripped 3 bases from V and 4 bases from J, with 16 bases between. Germline V gene lookup returns CDR1 MDHEN and CDR2 SYDVKM. The CDR3 spans 15 residues. CDR3 in DNA: TGTGCCAGCAGTTTGGGGCGGAGGGGTAGGTACGAGCAGTACTTC. Translated, it gives CASSLGRRGRYEQYF.

This rearrangement joins TRBV11-2 to TRBJ2-1; D gene unclear. With 1 base removed from V and 15 bases from J, the gap between germline ends came to 10 bases. The CDR3 runs to 11 residues. The germline V gene encodes CDR1 SGHAT and CDR2 FQNNGV. The CDR3 DNA is TGTGCCAGCAGCTTAGGTCAACTACCGTTCTTC. This sequence encodes CASSLGQLPFF.

The table lists this clone with a count of one. The chain couples TRBV4-1 to TRBJ2-7, with 7 bases fitting TRBD1. The CDR3 is 17 residues long. Germline trimming cut 0 bases from V and 3 bases from J; bases unmatched to any gene: 11. Per the germline V gene, CDR1 is MGHRA and CDR2 is YSYEKL. The CDR3 region is CASSQDSFIAGGYEQYF. The DNA of the CDR3 is TGCGCCAGCAGCCAAGACAGTTTTATTGCAGGGGGCTACGAGCAGTACTTC.

V and J are TRBV9 and TRBJ2-5; TRBD2 aligns across 9 bases. CDR1 and CDR2 (germline): SGDLS, YYNGEE. V dropped 0 bases and J dropped 5; count of bases not matched to a gene: 17. The CDR3 loop spans 19 amino acids. The DNA for the CDR3 is TGTGCCAGCAGCGTAGAGCGGGGGGCGGGACTGGCCTGGAGGGAGACCCAGTACTTC. Translated, it gives CASSVERGAGLAWRETQYF.

The chain employs TRBV5-1 and TRBJ2-1, with TRBD1 identical over 8 bases. J gave up 5 bases and V 3 bases, and 4 bases lay outside the gene matches. Germline assignment: CDR1 SGHRS and CDR2 YFSETQ. CDR3 length: 14 residues. CDR3 sequence: CASSSGQGNNEQFF. The CDR3 coding sequence is TGCGCCAGCAGCTCCGGACAGGGTAACAATGAGCAGTTCTTC.

The chain has TRBV11-2 and TRBJ2-7; 10 nucleotides line up with TRBD1. CDR1 is SGHAT and CDR2 is FQNNGV in the germline V gene. The CDR3 is 15 residues long. J lost 7 bases, V lost 3 bases, and 9 bases had no gene match. The CDR3 DNA reads as TGTGCCAGCAGCTTCCGCCCGGGACAGGGGCGGGAGCAGTACTTC. Its protein product is CASSFRPGQGREQYF.

The chain's CDR3 is CSAERGQGSGYTF. CDR3 in DNA: TGCAGCGCAGAACGGGGACAGGGGAGCGGCTACACCTTC. The rearrangement uses TRBV29-1 and TRBJ1-2; 10 bases line up with TRBD1. CDR3 length: 13 amino acids. CDR1 SQVTM and CDR2 ANQGSEA come from the germline V gene. With V trimmed by 7 bases and J by 8 bases, 10 bases remained unmatched.

V is TRBV27 and J is TRBJ2-1; TRBD2 aligns across 8 bases. Germline CDR1 and CDR2: MNHEY and SMNVEV (reference sequence). The CDR3 is 13 amino acids. J lost 15 bases, V lost 4 bases, and 11 bases had no gene match. The CDR3 nucleotides are TGTGCCAGCAGTTACCGGACTAGCTGGGTTTTGTTCTTC. It translates to CASSYRTSWVLFF.

This chain uses TRBV3-1 (or the pseudogene TRBV3-2) with TRBJ1-2; 9 bases fit TRBD1. CDR1 and CDR2 (germline): LGHDT, YNNKEL (reference sequence). CDR3 size: 13 residues. The V and J ends lost 5 bases and 5 bases, in that order; junction bases with no gene match: 3. The CDR3 spells CASSTGGPYGYTF. The CDR3 DNA reads as TGTGCCAGCAGCACAGGGGGCCCTTATGGCTACACCTTC.

This rearrangement joins TRBV5-4 to TRBJ1-2, with a tentative D call TRBD1 (6 bases). The V gene's germline CDR1 is SGHNT and CDR2 YYREEE (reference sequence). This CDR3 has 14 amino acids. The ends were cut back, 3 bases at V and 4 bases at J, with 13 bases in the middle. The CDR3: CASSSNTGTYGYTF. CDR3 bases: TGTGCCAGCAGCTCAAATACAGGGACCTATGGCTACACCTTC.

The table lists this clone with a count of one. V usage is TRBV6-5 and J usage is TRBJ2-7; perhaps TRBD2 as D (5 bases). This CDR3 has 12 residues. Trimming shortened V by 4 bases and J by 5 bases, and 9 bases separated the two germline ends. The germline V gene has CDR1 MNHEY and CDR2 SVGAGI. Written as DNA, the CDR3 is TGTGCCAGCAGTTTCGGGGTCCACGAGCAGTACTTC. Protein sequence: CASSFGVHEQYF.

The CDR3 sequence is CASTAANYGYTF. DNA of the CDR3: TGTGCCAGCACCGCAGCTAACTATGGCTACACCTTC. This rearrangement joins TRBV2 to TRBJ1-2; D is unresolved. Deletions cut 7 bases from V and 0 bases from J, with 6 bases between. Germline CDR1 and CDR2: SNHLY and FYNNEI. The CDR3 has 12 amino acids.

The gene calls are TRBV29-1 and TRBJ2-2; D call uncertain. V lost 6 bases and J lost 1, with 15 bases in between. CDR3 length: 15 amino acids. CDR1 is SQVTM, CDR2 ANQGSEA, per germline. The CDR3: CSVPRGIGNTGELFF. CDR3 DNA sequence: TGCAGCGTCCCCAGAGGTATAGGGAACACCGGGGAGCTGTTTTTT.

The chain joins TRBV28 to TRBJ2-7; D possibly corresponds to TRBD1 (6 bases). Germline CDR1 MDHEN, CDR2 SYDVKM. The V end lost 6 bases, the J end lost 3 bases, and 18 bases lay between the germline ends. CDR3 length: 15 residues. The CDR3 nucleotides read TGTGCCAGCAGCCCCGGACCGGGACACCTCTACGAGCAGTACTTC. Protein sequence: CASSPGPGHLYEQYF.

This clone was found once. The chain couples TRBV19 to TRBJ1-2, with 8 bases aligning to TRBD1. V dropped 3 bases and J dropped 2; count of bases not matched to a gene: 8. The CDR3 is 16 residues long. Germline loops: CDR1 LNHDA, CDR2 SQIVND (reference sequence). CDR3 in amino acids: CASSIYSSGGNYGYTF. In DNA, the CDR3 is TGTGCCAGTAGTATTTATTCATCAGGGGGCAACTATGGCTACACCTTC.

This clone was seen once. V is TRBV7-8 and J is TRBJ2-5; no definite D call. The V and J ends lost 1 base and 5 bases respectively, with 11 bases between them. The CDR3 totals 14 residues. Germline V gives CDR1 SGHVS, CDR2 FQNEAQ. The CDR3 protein is CASSLGGGGETQYF. For the CDR3, the DNA is TGTGCCAGCAGCTTAGGCGGCGGTGGGGAGACCCAGTACTTC.

The chain joins TRBV3-1 (or the pseudogene TRBV3-2) to TRBJ1-1; no reliable D call. Germline V CDR1 and CDR2: LGHDT, YNNKEL (reference sequence). The CDR3 runs 11 residues. Trimming shortened V by 8 bases and J by 6 bases, and 10 bases separated the two germline ends. CDR3 sequence reads: CASSSLAEAFF. The CDR3 DNA reads TGTGCCAGCTCTTCCCTAGCTGAAGCTTTCTTT.

V usage is TRBV28 and J usage is TRBJ2-5; D gene unclear. This CDR3 is 11 amino acids long. Looked up from germline, CDR1 is MDHEN and CDR2 is SYDVKM. Trimming removed 5 bases from V and 2 bases from J, with 3 bases in between. In DNA form, the CDR3 reads TGTGCCAGCAGTCAGCAAGAGACCCAGTACTTC. Translation: CASSQQETQYF.

The chain carries TRBV27 and TRBJ2-5; maybe TRBD1 (6 bases). The V and J ends lost 1 base and 0 bases respectively, with 12 bases between them. This CDR3 region has 16 residues. Germline CDR1 MNHEY, CDR2 SMNVEV (reference sequence). CDR3 region: CASSLYSGTNQETQYF. For the CDR3, the DNA is TGTGCCAGCAGTTTATACTCCGGGACAAACCAAGAGACCCAGTACTTC.

V gene TRBV29-1 combines with J gene TRBJ2-5; 7 bases line up with TRBD2. CDR1 is SQVTM, CDR2 ANQGSEA, per germline. V was pared by 1 base and J by 4 bases, with 9 bases of the junction left unmatched. The CDR3 loop spans 15 amino acids. The CDR3 DNA reads TGCAGCGTTGAAGTTCTGGCGGGAGTGGGAGAGACCCAGTACTTC. The encoded protein is CSVEVLAGVGETQYF.

CDR3 in amino acids: CATSDPKKGQYTGELFF. In DNA form, the CDR3 reads TGTGCCACCAGTGACCCGAAGAAAGGACAGTACACCGGGGAGCTGTTTTTT. The gene calls are TRBV24-1 and TRBJ2-2, with D perhaps matching TRBD1 (6 bases). V was cut by 4 bases and J by 3 bases, with 17 bases left in between. This CDR3 contains 17 residues. Germline CDR1 KGHDR, CDR2 SFDVKD.

In DNA, the CDR3 is TGTGCCAGCAGTTTGTCAGGGGCCGCCCAAGAGACCCAGTACTTC. It yields the protein CASSLSGAAQETQYF. This chain joins TRBV28 and TRBJ2-5; tentatively, D is TRBD1 (6 bases). The CDR3 runs 15 residues. The germline CDR1 and CDR2 sequences are MDHEN and SYDVKM. The V gene lost 3 bases and the J gene lost 1 base, with 12 bases spanning the gap.

This chain connects TRBV6-4 to TRBJ2-1; 7 bases agree with TRBD2. CDR1 is MRHNA and CDR2 is SNTAGT in the germline V gene. V was clipped by 9 bases and J by 5 bases; unmatched bases: 10. This CDR3 has 14 amino acids. This chain's CDR3 is CASTVGGGDNEQFF. DNA of the CDR3: TGTGCCAGTACAGTGGGGGGAGGGGACAATGAGCAGTTCTTC.

The CDR3 DNA reads TGCGCCAGCAGCCTTGGCACCTTCTCTGGGGCCAACGTCCTGACTTTC. It specifies CASSLGTFSGANVLTF. The chain links TRBV4-1 to TRBJ2-6; unclear D gene. CDR1 and CDR2 (germline): MGHRA, YSYEKL. This CDR3 has 16 amino acids. Trimming took 4 bases from V and 0 from J, leaving 10 bases between them.

The chain is built from TRBV2 and TRBJ1-6; 7 bases map to TRBD1. The CDR3 runs 14 residues. Trimming removed 7 bases from V and 10 bases from J; junction bases left unmatched: 10. Germline lookup yields CDR1 SNHLY and CDR2 FYNNEI. The CDR3 protein is CASIEDRAKSPLHF. CDR3 nucleotide sequence: TGTGCCAGCATCGAAGACAGGGCCAAATCACCCCTCCACTTT.

This clone has just a few counts. V and J are TRBV23-1 and TRBJ1-6; unclear D gene. TRBV23-1 is labeled an ORF, and its function is uncertain. This CDR3 comprises 12 residues. Trimming left V 7 bases short and J 18 bases short, with 19 bases between. CDR3 amino acids: CASTAWPVQDHF. CDR3 coding DNA: TGCGCCAGCACCGCATGGCCTGTTCAAGACCACTTT.